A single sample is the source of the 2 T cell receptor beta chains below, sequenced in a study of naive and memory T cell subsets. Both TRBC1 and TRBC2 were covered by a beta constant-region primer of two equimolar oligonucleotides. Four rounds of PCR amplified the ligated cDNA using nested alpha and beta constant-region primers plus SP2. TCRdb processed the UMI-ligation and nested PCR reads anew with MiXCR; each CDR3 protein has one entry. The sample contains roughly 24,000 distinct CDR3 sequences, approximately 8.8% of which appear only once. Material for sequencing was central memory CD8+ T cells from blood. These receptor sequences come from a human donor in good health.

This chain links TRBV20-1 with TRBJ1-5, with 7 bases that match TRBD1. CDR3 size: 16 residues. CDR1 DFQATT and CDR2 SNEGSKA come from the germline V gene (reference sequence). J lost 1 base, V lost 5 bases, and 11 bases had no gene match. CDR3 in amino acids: CSAGRGQIKSNQPQHF. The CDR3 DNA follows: TGCAGTGCTGGGAGGGGGCAAATCAAGAGCAATCAGCCCCAGCATTTT.

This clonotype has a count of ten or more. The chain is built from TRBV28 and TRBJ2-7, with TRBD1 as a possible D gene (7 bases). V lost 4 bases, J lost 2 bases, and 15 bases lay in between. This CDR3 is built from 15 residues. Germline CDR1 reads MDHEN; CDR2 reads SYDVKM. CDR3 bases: TGTGCCAGCAGTTACGGGCAGGGGGGCACCTACGAGCAGTACTTC. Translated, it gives CASSYGQGGTYEQYF.